This T cell receptor (beta chain) was sequenced for a study of blood T cell repertoires in COVID-19. Study context: Material from acute and convalescent COVID-19 was sourced from the United States, Italy and Spain. PBMCs, B-cell-depleted T cells, or T cells were the source of the cDNA or gDNA that made up the material.

Per germline, CDR1 LGHDT and CDR2 YNNKEL (reference sequence). The V end was cut by 7 bases, the J end by 8 bases, with 11 bases between. The CDR3 loop spans 11 amino acids. In the authors' workflow: Amplifying reference gene primers gave estimates of nucleated cell counts. Assay: immunoSEQ multiplex PCR; the TCRdb copy retains only in-frame clones and omits some. V and J calls plus clone size are reproduced from that table; the DNA served to infer D and trimming. The table lists around 86,000 clones, around 86% of them singletons, with roughly 4.5% in the top ten. The chain links TRBV3-1 (or the pseudogene TRBV3-2) to TRBJ1-2, with a weak D call TRBD1 (5 bases). This receptor was identified in a woman older than 75 with acute or convalescent COVID-19. The specimen sequenced was peripheral blood. In DNA form, the CDR3 reads TGTGCCAGCAAGAAGGGGTACGGCTACACCTTC. The encoded protein is CASKKGYGYTF.